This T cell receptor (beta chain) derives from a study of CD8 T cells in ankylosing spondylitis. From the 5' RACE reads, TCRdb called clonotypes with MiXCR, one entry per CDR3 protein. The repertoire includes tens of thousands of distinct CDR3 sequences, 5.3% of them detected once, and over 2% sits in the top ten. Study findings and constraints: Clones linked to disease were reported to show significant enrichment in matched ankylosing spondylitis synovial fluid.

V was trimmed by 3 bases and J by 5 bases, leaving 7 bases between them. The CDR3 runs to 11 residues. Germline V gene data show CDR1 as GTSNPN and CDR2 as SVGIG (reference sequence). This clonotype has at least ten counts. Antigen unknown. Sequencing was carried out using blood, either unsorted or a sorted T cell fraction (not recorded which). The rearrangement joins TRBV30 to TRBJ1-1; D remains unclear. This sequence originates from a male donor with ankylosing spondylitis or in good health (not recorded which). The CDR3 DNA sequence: TGTGCCTGGAGACTGGGAACTGAAGCTTTCTTT. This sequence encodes CAWRLGTEAFF. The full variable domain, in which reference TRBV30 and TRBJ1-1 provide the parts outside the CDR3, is SQTIHQWPATLVQPVGSPLSLECTVEGTSNPNLYWYRQAAGRGLQLLFYSVGIGQISSEVPQNLSASRPQDRQFILSSKKLLLSDSGFYLCAWRLGTEAFFGQGTRLTVV.